This T cell receptor beta chain was sequenced in a study of T cell changes during pregnancy in multiple sclerosis. Germline V gene lookup returns CDR1 MGHRA and CDR2 YSYEKL. With 3 bases clipped from V and 1 base from J, the junction kept 6 bases outside the gene matches. This CDR3 comprises 17 residues. Assay used: immunoSEQ multiplex PCR; TCRdb lists only in-frame clones, some missing. Here the sample spans under 70,000 clones, 85% to 95% being singletons. The sequence was obtained from a female donor in good health, enrolled as a control in a pregnancy study. This chain uses TRBV4-1 with TRBJ2-1; 10 bases agree with TRBD2. The source material was peripheral blood, sampled in the third trimester of pregnancy. In DNA, the CDR3 is TGCGCCAGCAGCCAGACGTTAGCGGGGGGTTCCTACAATGAGCAGTTCTTC. This translates into CASSQTLAGGSYNEQFF.